This T cell receptor (beta chain) came from a study of T cell changes during pregnancy in multiple sclerosis. Only in-frame clones appear in the TCRdb table, and some are missing; sequencing was by immunoSEQ multiplex PCR. The repertoire holds about 40,000 clones, with roughly 94% as singletons. The CDR3 runs to 14 residues. In germline, CDR1 is MNHNY, CDR2 SVGAGI (reference sequence). The trim removed 7 bases at V and 4 bases at J, leaving 6 bases unmatched. This chain joins TRBV6-6 and TRBJ2-5; TRBD2 matches at 10 bases. This TCR was sampled from a female donor with multiple sclerosis, enrolled in a pregnancy study. Specimen: peripheral blood, collected in the third trimester of pregnancy. The CDR3 loop reads CASKRSSGGETQYF. CDR3 sequence (DNA): TGTGCCAGCAAACGGTCTAGCGGGGGAGAGACCCAGTACTTC.